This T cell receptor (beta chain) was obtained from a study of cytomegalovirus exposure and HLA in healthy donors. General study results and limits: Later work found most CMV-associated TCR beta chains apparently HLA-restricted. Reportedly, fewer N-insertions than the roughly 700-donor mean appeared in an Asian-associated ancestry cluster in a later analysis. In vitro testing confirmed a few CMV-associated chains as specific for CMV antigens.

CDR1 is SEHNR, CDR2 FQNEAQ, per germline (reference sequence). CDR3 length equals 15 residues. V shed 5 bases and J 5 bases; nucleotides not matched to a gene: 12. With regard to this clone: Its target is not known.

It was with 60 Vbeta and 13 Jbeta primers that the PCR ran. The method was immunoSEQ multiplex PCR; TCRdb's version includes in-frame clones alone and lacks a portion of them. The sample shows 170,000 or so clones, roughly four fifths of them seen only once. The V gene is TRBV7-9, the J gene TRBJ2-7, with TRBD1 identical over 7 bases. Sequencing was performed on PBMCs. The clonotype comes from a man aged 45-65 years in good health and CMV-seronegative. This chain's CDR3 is CASSQKQGKWDEQYF. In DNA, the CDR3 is TGTGCCAGCAGCCAAAAACAGGGGAAGTGGGACGAGCAGTACTTC.